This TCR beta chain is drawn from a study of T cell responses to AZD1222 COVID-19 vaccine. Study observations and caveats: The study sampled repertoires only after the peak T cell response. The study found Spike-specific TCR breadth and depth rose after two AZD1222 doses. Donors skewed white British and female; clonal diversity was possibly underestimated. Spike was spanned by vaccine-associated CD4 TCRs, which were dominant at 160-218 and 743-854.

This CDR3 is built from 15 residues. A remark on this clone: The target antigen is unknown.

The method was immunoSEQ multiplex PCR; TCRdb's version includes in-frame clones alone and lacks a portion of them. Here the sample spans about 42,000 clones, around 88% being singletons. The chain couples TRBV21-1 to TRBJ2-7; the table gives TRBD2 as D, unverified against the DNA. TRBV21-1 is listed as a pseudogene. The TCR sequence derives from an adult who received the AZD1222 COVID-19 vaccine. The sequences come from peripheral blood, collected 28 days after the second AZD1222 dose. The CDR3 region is CASSKATSSVYEQYF. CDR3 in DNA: TGTGCCAGCAGCAAAGCTACTAGCAGTGTATACGAGCAGTACTTC.